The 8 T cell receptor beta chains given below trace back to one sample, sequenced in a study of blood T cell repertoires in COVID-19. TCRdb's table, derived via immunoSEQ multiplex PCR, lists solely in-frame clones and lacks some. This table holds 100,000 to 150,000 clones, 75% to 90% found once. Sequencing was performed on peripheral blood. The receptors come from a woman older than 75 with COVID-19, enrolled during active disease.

The CDR3 spells CASSQDAPRQTHEIRNQPQHF. The CDR3, as DNA: TGCGCCAGCAGCCAAGATGCCCCGAGGCAGACCCATGAGATTAGGAATCAGCCCCAGCATTTT. The chain couples TRBV4-3 to TRBJ1-5; D gene ambiguous. With 0 bases removed from V and 4 bases from J, the gap between germline ends came to 28 bases. Germline CDR1 LGHNA, CDR2 YSLEER. This CDR3 has 21 amino acids.

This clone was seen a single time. CDR3 residues: CASSPTGGETQYF. Here the CDR3 DNA reads TGCGCCAGCAGCCCGACGGGAGGCGAGACCCAGTACTTC. This rearrangement joins TRBV4-1 to TRBJ2-5; 7 nucleotides agree with TRBD2. V was clipped by 4 bases and J by 5 bases; unmatched bases: 4. Germline-derived CDR1 and CDR2 are MGHRA and YSYEKL. This CDR3 has 13 amino acids.

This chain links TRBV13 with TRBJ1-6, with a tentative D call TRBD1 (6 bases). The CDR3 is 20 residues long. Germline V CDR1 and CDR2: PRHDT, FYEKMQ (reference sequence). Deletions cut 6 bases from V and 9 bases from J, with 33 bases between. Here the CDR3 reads CASSKTGRLTQGNIISPLHF. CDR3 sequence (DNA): TGTGCCAGCAGTAAAACTGGCCGGTTGACGCAGGGGAATATTATTTCACCCCTCCACTTT.

DNA for the CDR3: TGCGCCAGCAGCCCGAACCAGGAGGTGGGCTACAATGAGCAGTTCTTC. Amino acids: CASSPNQEVGYNEQFF. The chain links TRBV5-1 to TRBJ2-1; tentative D call: TRBD2 (5 bases). The CDR3 contains 16 residues. V was pared by 4 bases and J by 3 bases, with 17 bases between. Germline V gives CDR1 SGHRS, CDR2 YFSETQ.

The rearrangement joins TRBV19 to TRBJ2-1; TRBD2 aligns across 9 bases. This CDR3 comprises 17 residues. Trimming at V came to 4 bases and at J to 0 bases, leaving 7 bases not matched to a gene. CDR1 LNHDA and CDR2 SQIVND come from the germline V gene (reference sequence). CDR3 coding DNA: TGTGCCAGTAGTACAGGGGGACTAGCTCTCTCCTACAATGAGCAGTTCTTC. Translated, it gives CASSTGGLALSYNEQFF.

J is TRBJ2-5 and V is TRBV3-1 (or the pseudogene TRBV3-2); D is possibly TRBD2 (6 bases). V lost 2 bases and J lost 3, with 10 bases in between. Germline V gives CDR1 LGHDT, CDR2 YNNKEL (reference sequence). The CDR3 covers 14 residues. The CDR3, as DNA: TGTGCCAGCAGCCAAAAGGGAGGCGAAGAGACCCAGTACTTC. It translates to CASSQKGGEETQYF.

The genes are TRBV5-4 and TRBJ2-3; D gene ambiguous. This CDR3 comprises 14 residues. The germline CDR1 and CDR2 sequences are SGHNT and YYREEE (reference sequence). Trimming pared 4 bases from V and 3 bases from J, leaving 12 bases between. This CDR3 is CASSRRGPTDTQYF. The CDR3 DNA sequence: TGTGCCAGCAGCCGGCGTGGGCCTACAGATACGCAGTATTTT.

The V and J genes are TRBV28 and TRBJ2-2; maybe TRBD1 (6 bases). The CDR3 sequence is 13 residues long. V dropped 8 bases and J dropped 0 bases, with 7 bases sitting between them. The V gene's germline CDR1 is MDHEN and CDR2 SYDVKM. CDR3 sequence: CASGTPNTGELFF. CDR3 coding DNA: TGTGCCAGCGGGACACCGAACACCGGGGAGCTGTTTTTT. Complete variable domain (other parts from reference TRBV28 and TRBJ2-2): DVKVTQSSRYLVKRTGEKVFLECVQDMDHENMFWYRQDPGLGLRLIYFSYDVKMKEKGDIPEGYSVSREKKERFSLILESASTNQTSMYLCASGTPNTGELFFGEGSRLTVL.